This TCR beta chain was found in a study of cytomegalovirus exposure and HLA in healthy donors. Study-wide results and limits: The study designated 164 TCR beta chains cytomegalovirus-associated.

Likely unrecorded immune exposures existed in these nominally healthy donors. Trimming took off 1 base at V and 0 bases at J, with 13 bases between the two ends. The CDR3 length is 17 residues. CDR1 is SGHVS, CDR2 FQNEAQ, per germline. On this clone: Its antigen is not identified.

Amplification used 60 Vbeta primers and 13 Jbeta primers. Here immunoSEQ multiplex PCR was the method, and the copy in TCRdb shows in-frame clones only, minus some. The sample includes approximately 130,000 clones, around 85% of them seen just once. The chain uses TRBV7-8 and TRBJ2-1; D gene unclear. This receptor was identified in a boy between 5 and 17 years old in good health and CMV-seronegative. Sequencing was done on a sample of PBMCs. The CDR3 DNA sequence: TGTGCCAGCAGCTTAGTCGGCAGGTTGAGCTCCTACAATGAGCAGTTCTTC. Translating gives CASSLVGRLSSYNEQFF.